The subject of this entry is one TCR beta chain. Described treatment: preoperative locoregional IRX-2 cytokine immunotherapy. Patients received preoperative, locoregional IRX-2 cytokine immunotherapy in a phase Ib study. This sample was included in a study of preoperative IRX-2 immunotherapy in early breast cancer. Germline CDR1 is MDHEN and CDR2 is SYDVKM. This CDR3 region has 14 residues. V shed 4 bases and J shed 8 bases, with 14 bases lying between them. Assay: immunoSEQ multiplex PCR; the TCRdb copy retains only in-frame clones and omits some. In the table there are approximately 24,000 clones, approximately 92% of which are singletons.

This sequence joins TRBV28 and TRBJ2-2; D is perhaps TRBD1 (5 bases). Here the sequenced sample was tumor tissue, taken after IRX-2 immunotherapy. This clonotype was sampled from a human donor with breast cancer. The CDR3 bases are TGTGCCAGCAGTTGGACACCCGGAGCGGGGGAGCTGTTTTTT. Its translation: CASSWTPGAGELFF.